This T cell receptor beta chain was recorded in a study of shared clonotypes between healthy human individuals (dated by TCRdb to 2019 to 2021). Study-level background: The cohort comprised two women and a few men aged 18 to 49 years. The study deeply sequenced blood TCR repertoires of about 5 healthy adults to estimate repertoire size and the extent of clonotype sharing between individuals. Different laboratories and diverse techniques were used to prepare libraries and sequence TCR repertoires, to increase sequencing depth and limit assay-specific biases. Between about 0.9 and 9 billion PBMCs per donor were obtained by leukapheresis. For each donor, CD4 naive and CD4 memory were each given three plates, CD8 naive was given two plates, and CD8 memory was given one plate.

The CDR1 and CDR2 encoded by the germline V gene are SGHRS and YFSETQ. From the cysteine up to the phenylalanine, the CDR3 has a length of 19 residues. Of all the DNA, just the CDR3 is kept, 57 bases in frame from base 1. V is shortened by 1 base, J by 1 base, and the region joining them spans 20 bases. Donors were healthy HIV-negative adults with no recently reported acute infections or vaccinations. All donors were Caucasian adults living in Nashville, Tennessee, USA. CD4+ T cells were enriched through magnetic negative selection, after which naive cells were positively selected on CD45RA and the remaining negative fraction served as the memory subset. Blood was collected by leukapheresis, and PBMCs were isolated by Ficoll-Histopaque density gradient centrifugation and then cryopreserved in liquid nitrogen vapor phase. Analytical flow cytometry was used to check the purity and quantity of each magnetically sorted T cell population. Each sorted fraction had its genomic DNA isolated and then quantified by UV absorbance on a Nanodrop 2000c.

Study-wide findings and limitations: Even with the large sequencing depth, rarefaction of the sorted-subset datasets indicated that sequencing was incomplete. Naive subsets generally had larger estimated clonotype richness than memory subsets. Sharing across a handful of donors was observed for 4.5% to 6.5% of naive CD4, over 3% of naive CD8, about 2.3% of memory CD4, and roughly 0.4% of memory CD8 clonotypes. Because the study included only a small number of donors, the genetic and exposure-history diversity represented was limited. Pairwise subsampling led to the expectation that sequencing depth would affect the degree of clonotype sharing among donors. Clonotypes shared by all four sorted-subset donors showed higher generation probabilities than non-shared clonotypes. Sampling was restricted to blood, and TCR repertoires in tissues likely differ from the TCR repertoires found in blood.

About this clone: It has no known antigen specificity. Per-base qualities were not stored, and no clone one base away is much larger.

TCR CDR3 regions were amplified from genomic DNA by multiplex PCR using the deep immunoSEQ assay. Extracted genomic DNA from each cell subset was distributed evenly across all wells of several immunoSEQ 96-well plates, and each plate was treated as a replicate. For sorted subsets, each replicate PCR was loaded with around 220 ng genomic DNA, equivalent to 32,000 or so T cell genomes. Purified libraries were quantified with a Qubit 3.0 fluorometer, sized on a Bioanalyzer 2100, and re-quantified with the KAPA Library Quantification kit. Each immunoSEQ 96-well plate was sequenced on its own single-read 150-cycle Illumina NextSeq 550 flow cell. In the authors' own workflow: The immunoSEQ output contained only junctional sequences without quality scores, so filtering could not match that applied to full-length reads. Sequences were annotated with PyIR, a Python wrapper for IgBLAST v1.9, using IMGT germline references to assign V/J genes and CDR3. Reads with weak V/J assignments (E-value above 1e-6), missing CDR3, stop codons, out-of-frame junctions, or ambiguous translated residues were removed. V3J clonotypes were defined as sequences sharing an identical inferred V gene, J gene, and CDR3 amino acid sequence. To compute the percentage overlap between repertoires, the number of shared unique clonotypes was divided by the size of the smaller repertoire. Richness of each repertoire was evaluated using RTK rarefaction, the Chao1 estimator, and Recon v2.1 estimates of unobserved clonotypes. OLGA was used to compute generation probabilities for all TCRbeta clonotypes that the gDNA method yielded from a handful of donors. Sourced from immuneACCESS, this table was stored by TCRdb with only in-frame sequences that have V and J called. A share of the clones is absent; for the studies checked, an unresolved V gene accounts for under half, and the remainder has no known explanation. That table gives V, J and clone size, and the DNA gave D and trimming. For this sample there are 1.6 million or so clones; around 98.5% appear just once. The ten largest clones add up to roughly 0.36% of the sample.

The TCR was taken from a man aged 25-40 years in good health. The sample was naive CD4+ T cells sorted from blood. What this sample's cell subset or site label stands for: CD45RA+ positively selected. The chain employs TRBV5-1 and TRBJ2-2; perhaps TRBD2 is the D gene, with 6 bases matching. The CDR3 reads CASSLSSSVLLMNTGELFF. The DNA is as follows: TGCGCCAGCAGCTTGAGTTCTAGCGTCTTGTTAATGAACACCGGGGAGCTGTTTTTT.